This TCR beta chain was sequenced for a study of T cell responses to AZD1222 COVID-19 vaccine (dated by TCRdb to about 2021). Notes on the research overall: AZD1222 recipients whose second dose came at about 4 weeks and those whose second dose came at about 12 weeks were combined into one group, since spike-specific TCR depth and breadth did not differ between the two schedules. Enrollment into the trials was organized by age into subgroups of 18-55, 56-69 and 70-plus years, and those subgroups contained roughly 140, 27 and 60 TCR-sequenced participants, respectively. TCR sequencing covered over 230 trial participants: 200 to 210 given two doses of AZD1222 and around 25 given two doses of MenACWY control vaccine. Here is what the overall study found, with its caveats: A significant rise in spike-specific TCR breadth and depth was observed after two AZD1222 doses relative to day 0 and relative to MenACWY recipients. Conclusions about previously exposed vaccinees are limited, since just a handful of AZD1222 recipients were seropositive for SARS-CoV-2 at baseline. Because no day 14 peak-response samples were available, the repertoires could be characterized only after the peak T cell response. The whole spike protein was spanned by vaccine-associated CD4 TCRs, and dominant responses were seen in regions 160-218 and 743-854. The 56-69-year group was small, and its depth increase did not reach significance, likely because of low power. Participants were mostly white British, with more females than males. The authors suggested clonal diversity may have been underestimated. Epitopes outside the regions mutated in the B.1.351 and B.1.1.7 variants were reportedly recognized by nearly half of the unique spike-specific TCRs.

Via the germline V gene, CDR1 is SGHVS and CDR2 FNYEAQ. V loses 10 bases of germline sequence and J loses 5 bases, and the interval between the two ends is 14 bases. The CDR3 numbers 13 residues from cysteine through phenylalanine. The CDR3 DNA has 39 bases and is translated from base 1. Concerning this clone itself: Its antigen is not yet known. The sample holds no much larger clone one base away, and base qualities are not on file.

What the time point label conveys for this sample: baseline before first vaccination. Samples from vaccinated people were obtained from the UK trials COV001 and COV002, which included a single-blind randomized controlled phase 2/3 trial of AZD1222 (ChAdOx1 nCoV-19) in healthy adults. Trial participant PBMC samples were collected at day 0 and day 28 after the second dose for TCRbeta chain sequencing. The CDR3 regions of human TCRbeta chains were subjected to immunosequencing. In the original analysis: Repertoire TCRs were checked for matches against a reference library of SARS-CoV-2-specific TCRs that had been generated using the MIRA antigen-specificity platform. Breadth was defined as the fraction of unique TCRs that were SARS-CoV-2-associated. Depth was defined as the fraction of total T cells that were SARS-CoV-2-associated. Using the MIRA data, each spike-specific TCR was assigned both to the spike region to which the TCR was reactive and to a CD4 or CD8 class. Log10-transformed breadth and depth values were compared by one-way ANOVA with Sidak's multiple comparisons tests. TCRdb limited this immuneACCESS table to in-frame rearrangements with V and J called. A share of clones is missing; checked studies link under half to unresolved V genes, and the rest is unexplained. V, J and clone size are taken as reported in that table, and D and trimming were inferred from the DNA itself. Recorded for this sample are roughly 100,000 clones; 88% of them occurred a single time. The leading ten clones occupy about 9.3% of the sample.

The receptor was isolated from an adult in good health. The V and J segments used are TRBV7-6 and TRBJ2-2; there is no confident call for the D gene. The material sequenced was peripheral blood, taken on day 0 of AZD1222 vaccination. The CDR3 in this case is CAITGVGTGELFF. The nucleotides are TGTGCCATCACTGGGGTGGGGACCGGGGAGCTGTTTTTT.